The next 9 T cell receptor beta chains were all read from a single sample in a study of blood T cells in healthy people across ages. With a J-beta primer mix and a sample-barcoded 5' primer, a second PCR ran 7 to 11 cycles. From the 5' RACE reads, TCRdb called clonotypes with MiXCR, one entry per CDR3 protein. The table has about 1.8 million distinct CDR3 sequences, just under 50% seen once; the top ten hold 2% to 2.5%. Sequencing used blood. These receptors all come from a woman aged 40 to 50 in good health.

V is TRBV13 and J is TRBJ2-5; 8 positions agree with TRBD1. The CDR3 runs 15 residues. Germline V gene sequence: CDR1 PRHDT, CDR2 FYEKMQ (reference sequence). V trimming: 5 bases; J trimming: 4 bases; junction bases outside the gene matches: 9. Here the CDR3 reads CASSNPGQEGETQYF. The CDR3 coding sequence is TGTGCCAGCAGCAACCCGGGACAGGAGGGAGAGACCCAGTACTTC.

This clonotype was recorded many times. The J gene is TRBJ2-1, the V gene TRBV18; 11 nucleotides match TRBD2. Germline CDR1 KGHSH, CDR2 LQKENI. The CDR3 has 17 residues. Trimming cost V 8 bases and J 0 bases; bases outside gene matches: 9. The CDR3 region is CASSPRLAGSSYNEQFF. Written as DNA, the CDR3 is TGTGCCAGCAGCCCTAGACTAGCGGGGAGCTCCTACAATGAGCAGTTCTTC.

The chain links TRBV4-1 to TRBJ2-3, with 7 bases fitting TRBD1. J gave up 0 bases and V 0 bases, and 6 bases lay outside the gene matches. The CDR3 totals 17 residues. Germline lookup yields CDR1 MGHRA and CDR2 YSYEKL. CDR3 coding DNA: TGCGCCAGCAGCCAAGAACCGGGACAGTTAAGCACAGATACGCAGTATTTT. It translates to CASSQEPGQLSTDTQYF.

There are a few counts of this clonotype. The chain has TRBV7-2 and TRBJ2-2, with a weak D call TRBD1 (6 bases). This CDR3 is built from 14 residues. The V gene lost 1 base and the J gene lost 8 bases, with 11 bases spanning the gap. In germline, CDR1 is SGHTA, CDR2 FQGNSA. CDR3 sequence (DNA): TGTGCCAGCAGCTTAGGGCAGGGGTTTGGGGAGCTGTTTTTT. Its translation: CASSLGQGFGELFF.

CDR3 sequence: CSARDLDRGLSDTQYF. The CDR3 region has the DNA TGCAGTGCTAGAGATCTGGACAGGGGGCTTTCGGATACGCAGTATTTT. This chain uses TRBV20-1 with TRBJ2-3; 11 nucleotides agree with TRBD1. Looked up from germline, CDR1 is DFQATT and CDR2 is SNEGSKA (reference sequence). The ends lost 0 bases at V and 6 bases at J; junction bases unmatched: 8. The CDR3 runs to 16 residues.

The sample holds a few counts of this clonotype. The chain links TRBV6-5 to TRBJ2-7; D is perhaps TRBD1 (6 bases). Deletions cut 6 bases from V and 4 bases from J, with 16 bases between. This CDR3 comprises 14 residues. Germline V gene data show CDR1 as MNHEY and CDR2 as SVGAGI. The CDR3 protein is CASSQVSTGYEQYF. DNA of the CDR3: TGTGCCAGCAGCCAAGTCTCCACAGGGTACGAGCAGTACTTC.

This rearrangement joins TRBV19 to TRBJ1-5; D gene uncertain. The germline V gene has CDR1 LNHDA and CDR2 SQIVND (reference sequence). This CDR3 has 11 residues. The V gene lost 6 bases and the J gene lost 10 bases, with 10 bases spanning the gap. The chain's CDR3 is CASSTKGPQHF. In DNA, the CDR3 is TGTGCCAGTAGCACTAAAGGTCCCCAGCATTTT.

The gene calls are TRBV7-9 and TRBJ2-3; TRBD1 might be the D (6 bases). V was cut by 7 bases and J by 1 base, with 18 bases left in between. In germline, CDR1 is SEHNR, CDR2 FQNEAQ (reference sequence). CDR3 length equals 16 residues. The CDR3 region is CASTLGLAGGTDTQYF. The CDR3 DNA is TGTGCCAGCACCCTCGGCCTAGCAGGGGGCACAGATACGCAGTATTTT.

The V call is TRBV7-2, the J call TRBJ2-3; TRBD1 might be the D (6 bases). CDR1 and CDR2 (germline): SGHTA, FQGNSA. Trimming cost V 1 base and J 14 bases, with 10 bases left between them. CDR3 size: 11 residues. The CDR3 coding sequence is TGTGCCAGCAGCTTAGGTCGGACAGCGTATTTT. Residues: CASSLGRTAYF.